This record covers a single T cell receptor beta chain. This clonotype was recorded many times. Which antigen it targets is not known. No base quality values were provided; no much bigger clone lies one nucleotide off. CDR1 and CDR2, looked up from the germline V gene, are SGDLS and YYNGEE. The junction carries 17 bases between V and J, which are trimmed by 3 bases and 5 bases respectively. From the cysteine through the phenylalanine, the CDR3 covers 16 amino acids. The kept DNA is CDR3 alone, 48 bases in frame from the first base. Library method: RT-PCR. For sequencing, a NextSeq 550 was employed. The public sequencing data were trimmed at Q25 with fastp and processed into clonotypes with MiXCR by TCRdb, which kept only in-frame beta chains. Each CDR3 protein appears once, grouped with its most common genes and DNA. The sample table shows roughly 960,000 distinct CDR3 sequences, and more than 15% are seen once. The leading ten clones occupy 5% to 6.5% of the sample.

This specimen belongs to a study of patients and donors after allogeneic stem cell transplantation (dated by TCRdb to between 2020 and 2021). The sample was blood, either unsorted or a sorted T cell fraction (not recorded which). Recombination connected TRBV9 to TRBJ2-2; too little of a D gene remains to name it. This clonotype was sampled from a human donor who was either an allogeneic HSCT recipient or a stem cell or donor lymphocyte infusion donor (not recorded which). It is not recorded whose cells these are; they may come from a transplant donor. The sequenced DNA: TGTGCCAGCAGCGCGGACGCTGATTCAAGGACCGGGGAGCTGTTTTTT. It encodes CASSADADSRTGELFF.